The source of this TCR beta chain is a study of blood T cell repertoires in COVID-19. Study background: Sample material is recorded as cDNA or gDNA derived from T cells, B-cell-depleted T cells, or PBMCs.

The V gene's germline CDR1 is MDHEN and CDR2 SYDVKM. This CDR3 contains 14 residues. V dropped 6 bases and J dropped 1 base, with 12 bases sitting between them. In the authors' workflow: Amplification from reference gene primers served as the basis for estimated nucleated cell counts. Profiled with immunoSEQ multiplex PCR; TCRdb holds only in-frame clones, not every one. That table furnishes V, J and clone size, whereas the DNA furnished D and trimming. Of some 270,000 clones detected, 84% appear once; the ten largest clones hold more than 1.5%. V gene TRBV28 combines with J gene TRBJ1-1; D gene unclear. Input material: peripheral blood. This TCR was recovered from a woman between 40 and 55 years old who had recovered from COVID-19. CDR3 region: CASRQRRENTEAFF. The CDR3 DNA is TGTGCCAGCAGGCAACGACGGGAGAACACTGAAGCTTTCTTT.